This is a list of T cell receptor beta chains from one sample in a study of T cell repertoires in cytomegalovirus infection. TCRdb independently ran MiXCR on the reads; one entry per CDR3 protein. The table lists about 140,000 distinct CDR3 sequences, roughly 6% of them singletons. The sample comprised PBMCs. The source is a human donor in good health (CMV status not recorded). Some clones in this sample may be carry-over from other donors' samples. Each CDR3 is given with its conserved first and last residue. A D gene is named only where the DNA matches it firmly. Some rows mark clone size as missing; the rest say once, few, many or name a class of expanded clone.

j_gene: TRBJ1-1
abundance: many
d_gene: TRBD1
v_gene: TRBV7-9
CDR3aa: CASSSTGGIGNTEAFF
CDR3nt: TGTGCCAGCAGCTCGACAGGGGGCATAGGGAACACTGAAGCTTTCTTT

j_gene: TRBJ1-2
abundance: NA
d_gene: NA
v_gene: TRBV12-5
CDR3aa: CASGSDRIFNYGYTF
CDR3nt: TGTGCTAGTGGTTCGGACAGAATCTTTAACTATGGCTACACCTTC

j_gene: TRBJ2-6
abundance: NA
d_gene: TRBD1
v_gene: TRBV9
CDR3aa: CASSQPAGQGASGANVLTF
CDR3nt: TGTGCCAGCAGCCAACCCGCCGGACAGGGGGCCTCTGGGGCCAACGTCCTGACTTTC

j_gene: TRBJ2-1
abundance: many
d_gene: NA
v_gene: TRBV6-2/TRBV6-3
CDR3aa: CASSYGGIYNEQFF
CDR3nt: TGTGCCAGCAGTTACGGCGGGATTTACAATGAGCAGTTCTTC

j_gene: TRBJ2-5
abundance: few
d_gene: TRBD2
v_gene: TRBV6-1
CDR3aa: CATRGDSGGQTQYF
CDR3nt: TGTGCCACCCGCGGCGATAGCGGGGGTCAGACCCAGTACTTC

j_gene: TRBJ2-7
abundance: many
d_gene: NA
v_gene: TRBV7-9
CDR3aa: CASSLEGVQYEQYF
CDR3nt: TGTGCCAGCAGCTTAGAGGGGGTACAATACGAGCAGTACTTC

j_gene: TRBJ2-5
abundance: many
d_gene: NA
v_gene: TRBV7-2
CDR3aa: CASSLVGGLRETQYF
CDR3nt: TGTGCCAGCAGCTTAGTTGGGGGCCTGAGAGAGACCCAGTACTTC

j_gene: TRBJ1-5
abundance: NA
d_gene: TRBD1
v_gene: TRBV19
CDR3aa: CASSPKRQGVGNQPQHF
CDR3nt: TGTGCCAGTAGTCCTAAAAGGCAGGGGGTGGGCAATCAGCCCCAGCATTTT

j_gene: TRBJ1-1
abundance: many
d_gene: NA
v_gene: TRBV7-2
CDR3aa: CASSFAGPKNTEAFF
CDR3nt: TGTGCCAGCAGCTTTGCGGGACCCAAGAACACTGAAGCTTTCTTT

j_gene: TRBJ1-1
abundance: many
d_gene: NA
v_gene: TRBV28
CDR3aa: CASSSPGDALLWAFF
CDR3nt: TGTGCCAGCAGTTCCCCGGGGGACGCGTTGCTTTGGGCTTTCTTT

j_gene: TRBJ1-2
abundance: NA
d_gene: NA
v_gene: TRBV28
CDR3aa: CASSLKASYGYTF
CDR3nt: TGTGCCAGCAGTTTAAAGGCGTCCTATGGCTACACCTTC

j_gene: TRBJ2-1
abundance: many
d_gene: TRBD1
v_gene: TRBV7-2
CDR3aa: CASSQTGTVSYNEQFF
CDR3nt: TGTGCCAGCAGCCAAACCGGGACAGTCTCCTACAATGAGCAGTTCTTC

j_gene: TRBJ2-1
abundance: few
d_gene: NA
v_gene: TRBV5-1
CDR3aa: CASSQAGLGTWNEQFF
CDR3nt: TGCGCCAGCAGTCAGGCCGGCTTGGGCACGTGGAATGAGCAGTTCTTC

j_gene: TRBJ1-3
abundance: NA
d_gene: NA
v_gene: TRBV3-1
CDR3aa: CASSQGTGNTIYF
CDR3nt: TGTGCCAGCAGCCAGGGAACTGGAAACACCATATATTTT

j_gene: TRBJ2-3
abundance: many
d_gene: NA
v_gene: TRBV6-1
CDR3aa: CASSDVTDVDTQYF
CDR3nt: TGTGCCAGCAGTGATGTGACAGACGTGGATACGCAGTATTTT

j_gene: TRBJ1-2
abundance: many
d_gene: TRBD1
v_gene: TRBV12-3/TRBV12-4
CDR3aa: CASSKGQGFGYTF
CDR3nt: TGTGCCAGCAGTAAGGGACAGGGCTTTGGCTACACCTTC

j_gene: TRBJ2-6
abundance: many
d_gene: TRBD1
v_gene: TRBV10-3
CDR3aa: CASAGTGVSGANVLTF
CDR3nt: TGTGCCTCAGCCGGGACAGGGGTCTCCGGGGCCAACGTCCTGACTTTC

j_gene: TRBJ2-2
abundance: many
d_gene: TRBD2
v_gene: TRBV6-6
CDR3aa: CASKGLDTGELFF
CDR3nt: TGTGCCAGCAAGGGACTAGACACCGGGGAGCTGTTTTTT

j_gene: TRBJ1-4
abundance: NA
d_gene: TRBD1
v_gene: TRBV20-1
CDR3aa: CSARSGTGNEKLFF
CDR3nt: TGCAGTGCACGGTCCGGGACAGGGAATGAAAAACTGTTTTTT

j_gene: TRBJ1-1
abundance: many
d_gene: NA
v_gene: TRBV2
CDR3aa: CASIRTANTEAFF
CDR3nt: TGTGCCAGCATTAGGACAGCGAACACTGAAGCTTTCTTT

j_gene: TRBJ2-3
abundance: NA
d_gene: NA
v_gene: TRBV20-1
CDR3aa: CSATAPTSQSTDTQYF
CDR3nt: TGCAGTGCTACCGCGCCGACTAGTCAAAGCACAGATACGCAGTATTTT

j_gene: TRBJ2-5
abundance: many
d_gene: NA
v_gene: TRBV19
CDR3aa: CASKKRSAQETQYF
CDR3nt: TGTGCCAGTAAAAAGCGGAGCGCTCAAGAGACCCAGTACTTC

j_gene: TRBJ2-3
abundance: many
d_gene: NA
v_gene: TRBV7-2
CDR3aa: CASSPEARVSDTQYF
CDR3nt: TGTGCCAGCAGCCCAGAGGCCCGGGTGTCAGATACGCAGTATTTT

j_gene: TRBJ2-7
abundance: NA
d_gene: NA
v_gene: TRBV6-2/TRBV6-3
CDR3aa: CASSYGGWSSYEQYF
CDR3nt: TGTGCCAGCAGTTACGGTGGGTGGAGCTCCTACGAGCAGTACTTC

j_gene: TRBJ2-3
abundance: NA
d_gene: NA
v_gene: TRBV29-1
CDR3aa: CSVGEGDTQYF
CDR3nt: TGCAGCGTTGGAGAGGGGGATACGCAGTATTTT

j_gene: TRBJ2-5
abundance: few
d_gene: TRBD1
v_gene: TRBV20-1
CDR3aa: CSAATTGETQYF
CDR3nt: TGCAGTGCGGCAACGACAGGGGAGACCCAGTACTTC

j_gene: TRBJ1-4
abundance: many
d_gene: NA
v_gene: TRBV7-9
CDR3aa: CASSRPPGTTPNEKLFF
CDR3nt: TGTGCCAGCAGCCGGCCCCCTGGGACGACCCCGAATGAAAAACTGTTTTTT

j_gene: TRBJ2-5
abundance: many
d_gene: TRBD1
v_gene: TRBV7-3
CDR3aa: CASSQGQGSTQYF
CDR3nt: TGTGCCAGCAGCCAGGGACAGGGGTCGACCCAGTACTTC

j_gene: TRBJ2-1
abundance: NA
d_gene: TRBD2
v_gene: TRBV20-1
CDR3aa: CSADLAGVSYNEQFF
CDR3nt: TGCAGTGCTGATCTAGCGGGAGTTTCCTACAATGAGCAGTTCTTC

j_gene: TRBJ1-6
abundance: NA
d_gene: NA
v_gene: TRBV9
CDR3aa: CASSLTEGSSYNSPLHF
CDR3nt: TGTGCCAGCAGCCTTACCGAGGGGAGCTCCTATAATTCACCCCTCCACTTT

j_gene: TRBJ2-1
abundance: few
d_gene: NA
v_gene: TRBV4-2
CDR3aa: CASSQGDGSYNEQFF
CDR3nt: TGTGCCAGCAGCCAAGGGGACGGATCCTACAATGAGCAGTTCTTC

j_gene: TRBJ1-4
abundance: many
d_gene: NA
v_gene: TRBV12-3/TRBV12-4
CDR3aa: CASSRGWGIVEKLFF
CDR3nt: TGTGCCAGCAGCCGAGGGTGGGGGATCGTTGAAAAACTGTTTTTT

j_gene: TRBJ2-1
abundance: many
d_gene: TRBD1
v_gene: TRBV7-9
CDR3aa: CASSLGQGWDEQFF
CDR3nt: TGTGCCAGCAGCTTGGGACAGGGATGGGATGAGCAGTTCTTC

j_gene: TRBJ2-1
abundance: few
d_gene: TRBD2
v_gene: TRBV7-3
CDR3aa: CASSFRGGGWNEQFF
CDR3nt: TGTGCCAGCAGCTTTCGCGGGGGGGGGTGGAATGAGCAGTTCTTC